The 18 T cell receptor beta chains below were found in one sample sequenced in a study of long-term antiretroviral therapy in people with HIV. Sequencing used immunoSEQ v3.0 at survey level. TCRdb's table, derived via immunoSEQ multiplex PCR, lists solely in-frame clones and lacks some. The repertoire has about 24,000 clones, 95% of them found once; the top ten carry roughly 2.4%. Sequencing used unsorted PBMCs, obtained about 4.7 years after starting antiretroviral therapy. The receptor source for this set is a woman aged 45-60 years with HIV.

The chain recombines TRBV6-1 with TRBJ2-7; TRBD2 matches 8 bases. V was clipped by 6 bases and J by 4 bases; unmatched bases: 11. This CDR3 region has 15 residues. Germline CDR1 and CDR2: MNHNS and SASEGT. This CDR3 reads CASRTLLAAPYEQYF. The CDR3 DNA reads TGTGCCAGCAGGACCCTACTAGCGGCACCTTACGAGCAGTACTTC.

This chain connects TRBV6-1 to TRBJ1-1, with D perhaps matching TRBD1 (5 bases). The CDR3 runs to 12 residues. V lost 1 base, J lost 8 bases, and 8 bases lay in between. Germline V gene data show CDR1 as MNHNS and CDR2 as SASEGT. CDR3: CASSEGWGEAFF. Here the CDR3 DNA reads TGTGCCAGCAGTGAAGGGTGGGGCGAAGCTTTCTTT.

The chain uses TRBV6-6 and TRBJ1-5; 10 nucleotides align to TRBD1. Germline V gene lookup returns CDR1 MNHNY and CDR2 SVGAGI (reference sequence). The CDR3 loop spans 16 amino acids. After removal of 7 bases from V and 5 bases from J, the junction contained 11 bases not matched to a gene. This CDR3 reads CASKKGGTGEDQPQHF. The DNA of the CDR3 is TGTGCCAGCAAAAAAGGGGGGACAGGGGAGGATCAGCCCCAGCATTTT.

The V gene is TRBV2, the J gene TRBJ2-3, with D maybe TRBD2 (6 bases). The CDR3 extends over 15 amino acids. Per the germline V gene, CDR1 is SNHLY and CDR2 is FYNNEI. The ends were cut back, 3 bases at V and 4 bases at J, with 14 bases in the middle. The CDR3 DNA follows: TGTGCCAGCAGTGACTTGCGGGAAGGGCCAGATACGCAGTATTTT. This translates into CASSDLREGPDTQYF.

This chain connects TRBV4-3 to TRBJ1-1; TRBD1 agrees at 8 bases. The CDR3 length is 15 residues. Trimming removed 1 base from V and 2 bases from J; junction bases left unmatched: 3. Germline CDR1 reads LGHNA; CDR2 reads YSLEER. In DNA form, the CDR3 reads TGCGCCAGCAGCCAAGCGGGACAGGTAAACACTGAAGCTTTCTTT. Protein product: CASSQAGQVNTEAFF.

V is TRBV5-6 and J is TRBJ2-7; D perhaps matches TRBD2 (5 bases). The germline CDR1 and CDR2 sequences are SGHDT and YYEEEE. The V end was cut by 1 base, the J end by 6 bases, with 17 bases between. The CDR3 runs to 15 residues. DNA for the CDR3: TGTGCCAGCAGCTTGAGGCTTACTAGGACGGGCGAGCAGTACTTC. Translation: CASSLRLTRTGEQYF.

The chain combines TRBV2 with TRBJ2-7, with 10 bases aligning to TRBD2. J was trimmed by 0 bases and V by 7 bases; bases with no gene match: 9. This CDR3 comprises 16 residues. The germline gives CDR1 SNHLY, CDR2 FYNNEI. DNA for the CDR3: TGTGCCAGCATGGTTAGCGGGGGGATGAGCTCCTACGAGCAGTACTTC. This codes for CASMVSGGMSSYEQYF.

This clone was counted a few times. This chain uses TRBV5-1 with TRBJ1-3; no firm D call. V lost 5 bases to trimming and J lost 0 bases, with 15 bases between them. The CDR3 spans 16 residues. Germline CDR1 and CDR2: SGHRS and YFSETQ. CDR3 sequence reads: CASSFQEGASGNTIYF. The CDR3 bases are TGCGCCAGCAGTTTTCAAGAGGGAGCCTCTGGAAACACCATATATTTT.

J is TRBJ2-7 and V is TRBV5-4; tentatively, D is TRBD2 (6 bases). V lost 2 bases and J 4 bases, leaving 13 bases between the germline ends. The CDR3 contains 14 residues. Germline V gene lookup returns CDR1 SGHNT and CDR2 YYREEE (reference sequence). CDR3 amino acids: CASSLRETAYEQYF. The DNA for the CDR3 is TGTGCCAGCAGCTTACGGGAGACGGCTTACGAGCAGTACTTC.

The V gene is TRBV10-3, the J gene TRBJ1-1, with D hard to call. The CDR3 runs to 14 residues. Trimming took 2 bases from V and 1 from J, leaving 8 bases between them. CDR1 is ENHRY and CDR2 is SYGVKD in the germline V gene. The CDR3 loop is CAISEAIGNTEAFF. The DNA of the CDR3 is TGTGCCATCAGTGAGGCGATAGGGAACACTGAAGCTTTCTTT.

The genes are TRBV6-1 and TRBJ2-7, with D uncertain. The CDR3 runs 13 residues. Trimming removed 1 base from V and 3 bases from J, with 7 bases in between. Germline CDR1 is MNHNS and CDR2 is SASEGT. The CDR3 DNA reads TGTGCCAGCAGTGAAGGTAGAGTCTACGAGCAGTACTTC. Amino acids: CASSEGRVYEQYF.

This clone was seen a single time. This sequence joins TRBV9 and TRBJ2-5; D is possibly TRBD2 (5 bases). The CDR3 consists of 15 residues. Between the trimmed V and J ends, which lost 0 bases and 5 bases, there was a span of 14 bases. Per the germline V gene, CDR1 is SGDLS and CDR2 is YYNGEE. Here the CDR3 DNA reads TGTGCCAGCAGCGTAGGTGCCTTCGGGGAGGAGACCCAGTACTTC. The encoded protein is CASSVGAFGEETQYF.

This clone was observed a handful of times. This chain uses TRBV4-1 with TRBJ2-7; D gene ambiguous. V was pared by 0 bases and J by 5 bases, with 8 bases between. Germline-derived CDR1 and CDR2 are MGHRA and YSYEKL. The CDR3 has 13 amino acids. CDR3 in DNA: TGCGCCAGCAGCCAAGAACCCGGCGACGAGCAGTACTTC. Its protein product is CASSQEPGDEQYF.

The rearrangement joins TRBV7-8 to TRBJ2-1; 14 nucleotides align to TRBD2. This CDR3 is built from 20 residues. The V gene end was trimmed by 5 bases and the J gene end by 2 bases; junction bases not matched to a gene: 14. Germline CDR1 and CDR2: SGHVS and FQNEAQ. DNA for the CDR3: TGTGCCAGCAGCAAGGGACTAGCGGGAGAAGCGGGGGGGGCCTACAATGAGCAGTTCTTC. Residues: CASSKGLAGEAGGAYNEQFF.

The chain carries TRBV5-5 and TRBJ2-1; 9 bases match TRBD2. Per the germline V gene, CDR1 is SGHKS and CDR2 is YYEKEE (reference sequence). The CDR3 covers 14 residues. V lost 2 bases, J lost 7 bases, and 4 bases stayed unmatched. This CDR3 is CASSFSGSWNEQFF. The CDR3 nucleotides are TGTGCCAGCAGCTTTAGCGGGAGTTGGAATGAGCAGTTCTTC.

The chain has TRBV10-3 and TRBJ2-1, with 11 bases identical to TRBD2. Germline loops: CDR1 ENHRY, CDR2 SYGVKD. With V trimmed by 6 bases and J by 6 bases, 7 bases remained unmatched. The CDR3 is 15 amino acids. CDR3 residues: CAISETSGSLNEQFF. The CDR3 bases are TGTGCCATCAGCGAAACTAGCGGGAGTCTCAATGAGCAGTTCTTC.

The gene calls are TRBV4-3 and TRBJ2-7, with 11 nucleotides matching TRBD2. This CDR3 spans 15 amino acids. Germline-derived CDR1 and CDR2 are LGHNA and YSLEER. V was clipped by 2 bases and J by 4 bases; unmatched bases: 4. This CDR3 is CASSQTSGSVYEQYF. The CDR3 DNA reads TGCGCCAGCAGCCAAACTAGCGGGAGTGTGTACGAGCAGTACTTC.

This chain joins TRBV7-9 and TRBJ2-3; 9 nucleotides match TRBD2. Germline values: CDR1 SEHNR, CDR2 FQNEAQ (reference sequence). Trimming removed 5 bases from V and 4 bases from J; junction bases left unmatched: 7. This CDR3 spans 15 amino acids. The CDR3 nucleotides read TGTGCCAGCAGCGTATCGGGACTAGCCTCAGATACGCAGTATTTT. It encodes CASSVSGLASDTQYF.